The T cell receptor (beta chain) under discussion was sequenced for a study of prognosis after radiotherapy for stage I lung cancer. This clonotype is labeled as medium-sized. Antigen unknown. The TCR beta CDR3 region was amplified from genomic DNA, with two rounds of multiplex PCR being used for the amplification. With primers specific to each TRBV and TRBJ gene, the first-round PCR was performed. PCR's second round employed universal primers. TCRdb called the multiplex PCR reads again in MiXCR, with one record for every CDR3 protein. The repertoire has under 75,000 distinct CDR3 sequences, 26% of them found once; the top ten carry approximately 8.3%. Study-wide findings and caveats: Differing TRBV and TRBJ gene usage was reportedly seen between patients with and without metastases. Samples before stereotactic body radiation therapy had more unique TCR clones (median about 10,000 versus 6,900).

This TCR derives from a donor older than 45 with non-small cell lung cancer. The specimen was PBMCs, collected before or after stereotactic body radiation therapy (not recorded which).

CDR3 residues: CASSLSTRSNNEQFF. The CDR3 coding sequence is TGTGCCAGCAGTCTCTCGACAAGGTCTAACAATGAGCAGTTCTTC. The genes are TRBV6-2 or TRBV6-3 and TRBJ2-1; D is unresolved. The V and J ends lost 5 bases and 5 bases respectively, with 16 bases between them. Germline CDR1 and CDR2: MNHEY and SVGEGT. The CDR3 consists of 15 residues.